This T cell receptor beta chain was documented in a study of Tregs in tolerant kidney transplant recipients. Broader study findings: Biological reproducibility was not directly addressed, but technical replication error appeared minimal. Validation in larger populations is needed because few patients were studied. The most relevant donor-specific Treg TCRbeta repertoire apparently came from expansion with activated donor B cells.

There are 14 residues in the CDR3. Germline V gene sequence: CDR1 SGHTA, CDR2 FQGTGA. Mixed chimerism was transient after nonmyeloablative marrow transplants from related graft donors. Thawed PBMCs were FACS-sorted into unstimulated CD4+CD25+CD127- regulatory T cells, CD4+CD25- non-regulatory cells, CD4 and CD8 cells. Sequencing was performed with immunoSEQ multiplex PCR; in TCRdb, only in-frame clones are kept and a portion is missing. The sample carries about 100,000 clones, over 85% recorded once. Concerning this clone itself: Its antigen is as yet unknown. One junction end disagrees with the germline gene, perhaps due to a read error.

J is TRBJ1-6 and V is TRBV7-3; D unclear. The sample here was CD4+ T cells from blood (PBMCs), taken 12 months after the transplant. The receptor comes from a human patient who received a combined kidney and bone marrow transplant. Some T cells may possibly be graft donor cells. CDR3 in amino acids: CASSLLSYNSPLHF. The CDR3, as DNA: TGTGCCAGCAGCTTACTCTCCTATAATTCCCCCCTCCACTTT. Drawing the rest from reference TRBV7-3 and TRBJ1-6, the complete variable domain is GAGVSQTPSNKVTEKGKYVELRCDPISGHTALYWYRQSLGQGPEFLIYFQGTGAADDSGLPNDRFFAVRPEGSVSTLKIQRTERGDSAVYLCASSLLSYNSPLHFGNGTRLTVT.